This TCR beta chain was retrieved from a study of shared clonotypes between healthy human individuals. Findings and caveats of the study: Relative to their counterparts shared across all four donors, non-shared clonotypes exhibited diminished generation probabilities. Memory subsets generally showed lower estimated richness than naive subsets.

CDR1 and CDR2 (germline): SGHRS, YFSETQ. The length of the CDR3 is 13 residues. Unmatched junction bases numbered 4, after V lost 4 bases and J lost 5 bases. To note about this clone: Its antigen is currently unknown.

Only in-frame clones appear in the TCRdb table, and some are missing; sequencing was by immunoSEQ multiplex PCR. Of a few million clones detected, approximately 96% appear once; the ten largest clones hold approximately 0.13%. The sequencing input was naive CD4+ T cells sorted from blood. Sample subset: CD45RA+ positively selected. This receptor was identified in a man between 18 and 29 years old in good health. J is TRBJ1-1 and V is TRBV5-1; 8 bases are a match to TRBD1. CDR3 sequence: CASSRTGLTEAFF. Written as DNA, the CDR3 is TGCGCCAGCAGCCGGACAGGGCTAACTGAAGCTTTCTTT. The whole variable domain, filled in from reference TRBV5-1 and TRBJ1-1, reads KAGVTQTPRYLIKTRGQQVTLSCSPISGHRSVSWYQQTPGQGLQFLFEYFSETQRNKGNFPGRFSGRQFSNSRSEMNVSTLELGDSALYLCASSRTGLTEAFFGQGTRLTVV.